A selection of T cell receptor beta chains follows, all from one sample in a study of identical twins. TCRdb redid the calling of the 5' RACE reads with MiXCR, one entry per CDR3 protein. The profile shows approximately 410,000 distinct CDR3 sequences, around a sixth of them singletons. The sequenced sample was naive T cells sorted from blood. These receptor sequences come from a man aged 45-65 years in good health. Both conserved end residues are part of each CDR3. The D gene is left open where the match is weak. Part of the rows lack a size; the others show once, few, many or a class for expanded clones.

clone size	V gene	J gene	D gene	CDR3 DNA	CDR3 protein
-	TRBV20-1	TRBJ1-1	TRBD1	TGCAGTGCTAGAGATGCAGGGGGCTTACAAGCTTTCTTT	CSARDAGGLQAFF
-	TRBV7-3	TRBJ1-2	-	TGTGCCAGCAGCTTAAGTAAGGGATATGGCTACACCTTC	CASSLSKGYGYTF
many	TRBV6-5	TRBJ2-2	-	TGTGCCAGCAGTTACTGGGACATGAAAACCGGGGAGCTGTTTTTT	CASSYWDMKTGELFF
few	TRBV29-1	TRBJ2-1	-	TGCAGCGTTGAGAAGGCTAGTGGGGGTAGCATTGAGCAGTTCTTC	CSVEKASGGSIEQFF
-	TRBV20-1	TRBJ1-5	-	TGCAGTGCTAGAGCACTTGGTGGGAGCAATCAGCCCCAGCATTTT	CSARALGGSNQPQHF
-	TRBV7-8	TRBJ2-2	-	TGTGCCAGCAGCTTAGTGCGGAGCAGGATCAACACCGGGGAGCTGTTTTTT	CASSLVRSRINTGELFF
few	TRBV5-1	TRBJ2-7	-	TGCGCCAGCAGCTTGGATGGCAGTCTTTACTACGAGCAGTACTTC	CASSLDGSLYYEQYF
many	TRBV18	TRBJ2-7	-	TGTGCCAGCTCGCCAGGCAGCGGACAGTCCTACGAGCAGTACTTC	CASSPGSGQSYEQYF
few	TRBV3-1	TRBJ1-1	-	TGTGCCAGCAGCCACCACCAAAGGGGCACTGAAGCTTTCTTT	CASSHHQRGTEAFF
many	TRBV7-9	TRBJ2-3	-	TGTGCCAGCAGCTTAATGAGGCAGGGATCAGATACGCAGTATTTT	CASSLMRQGSDTQYF
many	TRBV5-4	TRBJ2-7	-	TGTGCCAGCAGTGCCGGCGGATCGCCTACGGAGCAGTACTTC	CASSAGGSPTEQYF
few	TRBV24-1	TRBJ2-1	-	TGTGCCACCAGTGAAGTCCGGGACAACTACAATGAGCAGTTCTTC	CATSEVRDNYNEQFF
few	TRBV20-1	TRBJ2-4	-	TGCAGTGCTAGAGATACCTCAAATGGCAAAAACATTCAGTACTTC	CSARDTSNGKNIQYF
few	TRBV5-1	TRBJ2-1	-	TGCGCCAGCAGCTTGGAGATAGTCGGGAACAATGAGCAGTTCTTC	CASSLEIVGNNEQFF
-	TRBV4-3	TRBJ2-5	TRBD2	TGCGCCAGCAGCCGGCTGGGGGGGGGACAAGAGACCCAGTACTTC	CASSRLGGGQETQYF
few	TRBV5-1	TRBJ2-7	-	TGCGCCAGCAGCCCAGACGGGGTTGGTTACTACGAGCAGTACTTC	CASSPDGVGYYEQYF
many	TRBV10-3	TRBJ1-1	-	TGTGCCATCAGGTCCCCCAGGGCGAACACTGAAGCTTTCTTT	CAIRSPRANTEAFF
-	TRBV6-2/TRBV6-3	TRBJ2-7	-	TGTGCCAGCAGTTACCGGGGGGCAGGAAGATCTTCGAGCGGGCAGTACTTC	CASSYRGAGRSSSGQYF
-	TRBV7-2	TRBJ2-2	-	TGTGCCAGCAGCTTGATCCTAATTAACACCGGGGAGCTGTTTTTT	CASSLILINTGELFF
-	TRBV9	TRBJ2-1	-	TGTGCCAGCAGCCCTCGGAGAACACAACTAGCCTCCTCCTACAATGAGCAGTTCTTC	CASSPRRTQLASSYNEQFF
-	TRBV27	TRBJ2-1	-	TGTGCCAGCAGTACTAGCTCTGTAAAAAGTGAGCAGTTCTTC	CASSTSSVKSEQFF
few	TRBV4-2	TRBJ1-5	-	TGTGCCAGCAGCTCAGGGCCGGCTCAGCCCCAGCATTTT	CASSSGPAQPQHF
few	TRBV6-1	TRBJ2-1	TRBD2	TGTGCCAGCAGTGCCACCCGCGGGAGTCCCTATGAGCAGTTCTTC	CASSATRGSPYEQFF
many	TRBV27	TRBJ2-1	TRBD2	TGTGCCAGCGGGACTAGGGGGAGGAATGAGCAGTTCTTC	CASGTRGRNEQFF
-	TRBV6-2/TRBV6-3	TRBJ2-3	-	TGTGCCAGCACCTCGTTAGATACGCAGTATTTT	CASTSLDTQYF
few	TRBV20-1	TRBJ1-1	TRBD1	TGCAGTGCTAGAGCCGGGACAGTCTACATGAACACTGAAGCTTTCTTT	CSARAGTVYMNTEAFF
-	TRBV4-3	TRBJ2-7	-	TGCGCCAGCAGCCAAGTTCATTCGAGCTCCTACGAGCAGTACTTC	CASSQVHSSSYEQYF
few	TRBV9	TRBJ2-7	-	TGTGCCAGCAGCGTAGAGGGGGACGGGTACTCCTACGAGCAGTACTTC	CASSVEGDGYSYEQYF
few	TRBV27	TRBJ1-6	-	TGTGCCAGCAGTAGGGCGCCGCGAAGGGATAATTCACCCCTCCACTTT	CASSRAPRRDNSPLHF
-	TRBV12-3/TRBV12-4	TRBJ2-7	-	TGTGCCAGCAGCACGGGCCCACTAGACTACGAGCAGTACTTC	CASSTGPLDYEQYF
-	TRBV15	TRBJ2-1	TRBD2	TGTGCCACCAGCAGAGATACTAGCGGGGTCTTCAATGAGCAGTTCTTC	CATSRDTSGVFNEQFF
few	TRBV5-1	TRBJ1-1	-	TGCGCCAGCAGCTTCCCCAGGGAGGACACTGAAGCTTTCTTT	CASSFPREDTEAFF
many	TRBV6-2/TRBV6-3	TRBJ2-3	-	TGTGCCAGCAGTTTCTGGGACGCGTCCTACACAGATACGCAGTATTTT	CASSFWDASYTDTQYF
-	TRBV28	TRBJ2-6	TRBD1	TGTGCCAGCAGTCACCCAACGGGGGGACAGGGTACCTCCGGGGCCAACGTCCTGACTTTC	CASSHPTGGQGTSGANVLTF
few	TRBV12-3/TRBV12-4	TRBJ2-7	TRBD1	TGTGCCAGCAGTTTTGGACGTGGACAGGGCGCATACGAGCAGTACTTC	CASSFGRGQGAYEQYF
few	TRBV5-1	TRBJ2-5	-	TGCGCCAGCAGCTTCGTGAGTGGTGAGACCCAGTACTTC	CASSFVSGETQYF
-	TRBV18	TRBJ2-7	TRBD1	TGTGCCAGCTCACCATCTGACAGGGGCCGATACGAGCAGTACTTC	CASSPSDRGRYEQYF
-	TRBV7-8	TRBJ2-3	TRBD2	TGTGCCAGCAGCGTGTTCATTGGAGCGGGAGAAGAGTTTGATACAGATACGCAGTATTTT	CASSVFIGAGEEFDTDTQYF
many	TRBV4-1	TRBJ1-3	-	TGCGCCAGCAGCCAAGGGAAATTGGGATTCTCTGGAAACACCATATATTTT	CASSQGKLGFSGNTIYF
many	TRBV7-9	TRBJ1-1	TRBD1	TGTGCCAGCAAAATTAGCTCAGGGGGGACTGAAGCTTTCTTT	CASKISSGGTEAFF
-	TRBV19	TRBJ1-1	-	TGTGCCTGTAGTATATATCAGGCTCTTGGCACTGAAGCTTTCTTT	CACSIYQALGTEAFF
many	TRBV12-3/TRBV12-4	TRBJ2-2	-	TGTGCCAGCAGTCCTCACCGACAGGGAGGGAACACCGGGGAGCTGTTTTTT	CASSPHRQGGNTGELFF
few	TRBV20-1	TRBJ2-5	TRBD2	TGCAGTGGAAGACTAGCGGGACGTGAGACCCAGTACTTC	CSGRLAGRETQYF